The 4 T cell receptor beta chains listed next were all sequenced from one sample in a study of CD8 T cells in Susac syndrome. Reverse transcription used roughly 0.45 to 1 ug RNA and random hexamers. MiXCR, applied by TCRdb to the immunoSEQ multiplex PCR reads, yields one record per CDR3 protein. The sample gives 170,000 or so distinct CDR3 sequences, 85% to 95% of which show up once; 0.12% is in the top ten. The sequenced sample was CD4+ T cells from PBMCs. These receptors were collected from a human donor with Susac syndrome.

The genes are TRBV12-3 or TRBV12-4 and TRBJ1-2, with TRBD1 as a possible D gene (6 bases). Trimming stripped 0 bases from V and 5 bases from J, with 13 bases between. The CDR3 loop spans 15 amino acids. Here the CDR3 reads CASSLALGGGYGYTF. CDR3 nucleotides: TGTGCCAGCAGTTTAGCGCTCGGGGGCGGGTATGGCTACACCTTC.

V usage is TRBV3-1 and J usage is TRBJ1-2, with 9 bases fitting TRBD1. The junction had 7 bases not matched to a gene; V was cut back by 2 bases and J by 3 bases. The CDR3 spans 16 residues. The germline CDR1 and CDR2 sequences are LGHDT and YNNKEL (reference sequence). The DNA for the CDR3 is TGTGCCAGCAGCCAACTTACAGGGGGCGCGGACTATGGCTACACCTTC. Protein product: CASSQLTGGADYGYTF.

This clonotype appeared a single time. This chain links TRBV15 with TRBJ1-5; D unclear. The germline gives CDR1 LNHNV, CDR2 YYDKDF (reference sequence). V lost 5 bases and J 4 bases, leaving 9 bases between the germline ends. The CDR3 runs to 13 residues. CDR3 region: CATSGLQNQPQHF. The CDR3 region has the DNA TGTGCCACCAGCGGACTTCAGAATCAGCCCCAGCATTTT. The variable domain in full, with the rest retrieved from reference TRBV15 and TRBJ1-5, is DAMVIQNPRYQVTQFGKPVTLSCSQTLNHNVMYWYQQKSSQAPKLLFHYYDKDFNNEADTPDNFQSRRPNTSFCFLDIRSPGLGDTAMYLCATSGLQNQPQHFGDGTRLSIL.

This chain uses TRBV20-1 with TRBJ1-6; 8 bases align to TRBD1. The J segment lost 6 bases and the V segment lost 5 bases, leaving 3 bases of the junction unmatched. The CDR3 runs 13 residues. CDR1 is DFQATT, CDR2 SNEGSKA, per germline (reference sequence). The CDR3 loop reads CSAWGQVNSPLHF. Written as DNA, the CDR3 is TGCAGTGCTTGGGGACAGGTTAATTCACCCCTCCACTTT.